This is a list of T cell receptor beta chains from one sample in a study of blood T cells in healthy people across ages. TCRdb used MiXCR to reprocess the 5' RACE reads, holding one entry per CDR3 protein. Counted here are hundreds of thousands of distinct CDR3 sequences, about 28% occurring once; the ten biggest clones make up around a sixth. Sequencing was carried out using blood. The receptors come from a woman of 80 years or more in good health. The CDR3 runs from the conserved cysteine through the conserved F or W. The order of the fields is clone size, J gene, V gene, D gene, CDR3 protein, CDR3 DNA. A D gene is named only where the DNA matches it firmly. Clone size, where shown, is once, few, many, or a class for clones that have expanded.

NA,TRBJ1-1,TRBV5-1,TRBD1,CASSRDSAMNTEAFF,TGCGCCAGCAGTCGGGACAGCGCGATGAACACTGAAGCTTTCTTT
many,TRBJ1-1,TRBV3-1,TRBD1,CASSQEGQDNTEAFF,TGTGCCAGCAGCCAGGAGGGACAGGATAACACTGAAGCTTTCTTT
many,TRBJ1-1,TRBV4-1,TRBD1,CASSQAGGQGAVRNTEAFF,TGCGCCAGCAGCCAAGCCGGGGGGCAGGGGGCCGTAAGGAACACTGAAGCTTTCTTT
many,TRBJ2-7,TRBV20-1,NA,CSAPGSAGRYEQYF,TGCAGTGCTCCGGGGTCAGCGGGCCGCTACGAGCAGTACTTC
NA,TRBJ2-1,TRBV7-9,NA,CASSLVGREISYNEQFF,TGTGCCAGCAGCTTAGTTGGACGGGAGATATCCTACAATGAGCAGTTCTTC
NA,TRBJ2-3,TRBV12-3/TRBV12-4,TRBD2,CASRGSSGGRDTQYF,TGTGCCAGCAGGGGAAGCAGCGGGGGGCGAGATACGCAGTATTTT
NA,TRBJ1-1,TRBV20-1,NA,CSARAGNRGPEAFF,TGCAGTGCTAGAGCAGGGAACCGAGGCCCTGAAGCTTTCTTT
many,TRBJ2-5,TRBV2,TRBD2,CASSEALAGGPQETQYF,TGTGCCAGCAGTGAAGCGTTGGCGGGGGGGCCCCAAGAGACCCAGTACTTC
many,TRBJ2-1,TRBV12-3/TRBV12-4,NA,CASSLLGVQFF,TGTGCCAGCAGTTTATTAGGGGTGCAGTTCTTC
many,TRBJ2-1,TRBV5-4,TRBD2,CASSLDLAGGYNEQFF,TGTGCCAGCAGCTTGGATCTAGCGGGGGGATACAATGAGCAGTTCTTC
few,TRBJ1-1,TRBV14,NA,CASSQDRPGYAEAFF,TGTGCCAGCAGCCAAGATCGGCCAGGGTACGCTGAAGCTTTCTTT
few,TRBJ1-4,TRBV5-1,NA,CASSLLDSTNEKLFF,TGCGCCAGCAGCTTGTTAGACTCAACTAATGAAAAACTGTTTTTT
many,TRBJ1-3,TRBV7-9,NA,CASSFLGTPSGGNTIYF,TGTGCCAGCAGCTTTCTAGGGACCCCATCGGGCGGAAACACCATATATTTT
many,TRBJ2-1,TRBV12-3/TRBV12-4,NA,CASSFGQFF,TGTGCCAGCAGTTTTGGGCAGTTCTTC
many,TRBJ2-3,TRBV6-2/TRBV6-3,TRBD2,CASTLLLAGVLADTQYF,TGTGCCAGCACCCTGCTTCTAGCGGGGGTATTAGCAGATACGCAGTATTTT
many,TRBJ2-1,TRBV5-5,NA,CASTRGGGGLSYNEQFF,TGTGCCAGCACCCGTGGCGGGGGCGGACTCTCCTACAATGAGCAGTTCTTC
many,TRBJ2-1,TRBV4-1,NA,CASSHGGDEQFF,TGCGCCAGCAGCCACGGAGGGGATGAGCAGTTCTTC
few,TRBJ2-5,TRBV20-1,NA,CSARERGVGYNEQYF,TGCAGTGCTAGAGAGCGCGGGGTTGGGTACAATGAGCAGTACTTC
NA,TRBJ1-4,TRBV20-1,TRBD1,CSAEGTGVTNEKLFF,TGCAGTGCTGAGGGGACAGGGGTTACTAATGAAAAACTGTTTTTT
few,TRBJ1-1,TRBV7-9,TRBD1,CASAERGQGFGHTEAFF,TGTGCCAGCGCCGAAAGGGGACAGGGTTTTGGGCACACTGAAGCTTTCTTT
few,TRBJ2-3,TRBV4-2,TRBD2,CASSIGLAADAQYF,TGTGCCAGCAGCATCGGACTAGCGGCAGATGCGCAGTATTTT
few,TRBJ1-3,TRBV11-2,NA,CASSSRDLFGNTIYF,TGTGCCAGCAGCTCCAGGGACTTGTTTGGAAACACCATATATTTT
NA,TRBJ2-3,TRBV7-2,NA,CASSSFGGTQYF,TGTGCCAGCAGTTCTTTTGGGGGGACGCAGTATTTT
NA,TRBJ2-1,TRBV27,NA,CASSAGGSEQFF,TGTGCCAGCAGTGCAGGGGGGAGTGAGCAGTTCTTC
few,TRBJ1-1,TRBV20-1,NA,CSARVPGTGGGTEAFF,TGCAGTGCTAGAGTCCCGGGGACCGGAGGTGGGACTGAAGCTTTCTTT
NA,TRBJ1-4,TRBV7-9,TRBD1,CASSFRTGGIEKRFF,TGTGCCAGCAGCTTCCGGACAGGGGGTATTGAAAAACGGTTTTTT
many,TRBJ2-3,TRBV7-2,TRBD2,CASSLRSRGTDTQYF,TGTGCCAGCAGCTTGAGGTCGCGGGGGACAGATACGCAGTATTTT
many,TRBJ2-1,TRBV28,TRBD1,CASTIQGAGRDNEQFF,TGTGCCAGCACCATACAGGGGGCAGGCAGGGACAATGAGCAGTTCTTC
NA,TRBJ2-7,TRBV7-6,TRBD2,CANSGGGDEQYF,TGTGCCAACAGCGGCGGGGGGGACGAGCAGTACTTC
NA,TRBJ2-3,TRBV5-1,TRBD2,CASSTFYPGGDTQYF,TGCGCCAGCAGCACCTTCTACCCGGGAGGAGATACGCAGTATTTT
many,TRBJ2-5,TRBV5-6,NA,CASSLRGETIQETQYF,TGTGCCAGCAGCTTGCGCGGGGAAACTATTCAAGAGACCCAGTACTTC
many,TRBJ2-3,TRBV5-5,TRBD2,CASSPSTAGGDTQYF,TGTGCCAGCAGTCCCTCGACAGCGGGGGGAGATACGCAGTATTTT
many,TRBJ2-3,TRBV12-3/TRBV12-4,NA,CASSLAGAATDTQYF,TGTGCCAGCAGTTTAGCGGGGGCTGCCACAGATACGCAGTATTTT
NA,TRBJ2-1,TRBV10-3,NA,CAISESDIYNEQFF,TGTGCCATCAGTGAGTCGGACATCTACAATGAGCAGTTCTTC
few,TRBJ1-5,TRBV2,NA,CASSLRTTQNQPQHF,TGTGCCAGCAGCCTAAGGACGACGCAAAATCAGCCCCAGCATTTT
NA,TRBJ2-3,TRBV12-3/TRBV12-4,TRBD2,CASSRSHLGSGGADTQYF,TGTGCCAGCAGTCGATCCCACTTAGGTAGCGGGGGGGCGGATACGCAGTATTTT
many,TRBJ2-5,TRBV20-1,TRBD2,CSAPRGGLETQYF,TGCAGTGCGCCGCGGGGGGGCTTGGAGACCCAGTACTTC
many,TRBJ1-5,TRBV5-1,NA,CASSPTFVGRSNQPQHF,TGCGCCAGCAGCCCAACTTTCGTGGGACGGAGCAATCAGCCCCAGCATTTT
NA,TRBJ1-5,TRBV9,TRBD1,CASNLGGGNQPQHF,TGTGCCAGCAACTTAGGGGGCGGCAATCAGCCCCAGCATTTT
few,TRBJ2-1,TRBV27,TRBD2,CASTVLAGGPGEQFF,TGTGCCAGCACCGTACTAGCGGGGGGGCCGGGCGAGCAGTTCTTC
once,TRBJ2-7,TRBV6-1,NA,CASREEWVPYEQYF,TGTGCCAGCAGGGAGGAGTGGGTGCCCTACGAGCAGTACTTC
NA,TRBJ2-4,TRBV30,NA,CAWSVSGTIGNIQYF,TGTGCCTGGAGTGTATCCGGGACAATTGGGAACATTCAGTACTTC
NA,TRBJ1-2,TRBV20-1,TRBD1,CSARVSQGTFYGYTF,TGCAGTGCTAGAGTCTCACAGGGGACGTTCTATGGCTACACCTTC
NA,TRBJ1-6,TRBV24-1,NA,CATRDLAGLIRYSPRHF,TGTGCCACCAGGGATTTGGCCGGATTGATACGGTATTCACCCCGCCACTTT
many,TRBJ2-7,TRBV7-2,TRBD1,CASSLSTGGYEQYF,TGTGCCAGCAGCCTATCGACAGGGGGCTACGAGCAGTACTTC